Listed below are T cell receptor beta chains from one sample, sequenced in a study of cytomegalovirus exposure and HLA in healthy donors. TCRdb's table, derived via immunoSEQ multiplex PCR, lists solely in-frame clones and lacks some. Its table lists fewer than 60,000 clones. The sequenced sample was PBMCs. The receptors here all came from a woman aged 25 to 39 in good health and CMV-seropositive. The conserved cysteine and the conserved F or W are not part of the CDR3 here.

v_call	cdr3_aa
TRBV4-1	ASSQGRTGKAEASYNEQF
TRBV18	ASSPGRSDTQY
TRBV6-1	ASGTGENSPLH
TRBV7-2	ASSLGTMGGYT
TRBV4-1	ASSQAHGSNQPQH
TRBV5-4	ATGNGGVEQY
TRBV10-3	AIRSRDRGRQTEAF
TRBV5-6	ASSLWTGNTEAF
TRBV4-1	ASSQVHQDSHEQY
TRBV5-4	ASSPTGGGAETQY
TRBV11-2	ASSLGREGQPQH
TRBV6-1	ATYFGDIRF
TRBV4-1	ASRVQEEDTEAF
TRBV19	ASSSHRDLDNEQF
TRBV2	ASSEMRAVSGTGN
TRBV19	ASSIGGSGANVLT
TRBV5-5	ASSAGWTPLYGYT
TRBV6-1	ASSEVLAGVTGELF
TRBV6-5	ASEQGNEQF
TRBV7-9	ASSIRLALGETQY
TRBV18	ASSPAPQETQY
TRBV6-5	ASSYSSAGYEQY
TRBV2	ASSLDRDRIHEQY
TRBV11-3	ASSTGTGYAGELF
TRBV5-1	ASSPGTGENGYT
TRBV10-1	ASSERTSGVETQY
TRBV27	ASRGLGGSYEKLF
TRBV9	ASSVGHKSNEQF
TRBV11-2	ASSLDRETQY
TRBV27	ASREGTVDEQF
TRBV7-8	ASSAGPRLTVYEQY
TRBV7-2	ASSLYPGEGTEAF
TRBV5-6	ASSFSSGSIDEQF
TRBV28	ASSTQGSNQPQH